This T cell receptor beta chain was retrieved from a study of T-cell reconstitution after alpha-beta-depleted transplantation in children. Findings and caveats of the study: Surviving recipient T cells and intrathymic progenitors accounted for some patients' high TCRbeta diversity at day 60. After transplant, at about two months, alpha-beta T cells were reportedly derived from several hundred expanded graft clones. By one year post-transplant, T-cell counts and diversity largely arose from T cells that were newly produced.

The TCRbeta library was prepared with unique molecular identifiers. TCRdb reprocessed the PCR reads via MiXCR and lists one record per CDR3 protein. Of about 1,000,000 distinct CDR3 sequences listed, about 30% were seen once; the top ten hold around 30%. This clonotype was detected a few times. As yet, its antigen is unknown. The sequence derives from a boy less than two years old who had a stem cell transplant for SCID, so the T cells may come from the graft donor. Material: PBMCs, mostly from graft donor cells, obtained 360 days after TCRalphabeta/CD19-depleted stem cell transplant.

CDR3 protein: CSAPGLAWGTQYF. The DNA for the CDR3 is TGCAGTGCCCCAGGACTAGCTTGGGGGACCCAGTACTTC. The V gene is TRBV20-1, the J gene TRBJ2-5; 8 bases fit TRBD2. CDR3 length: 13 amino acids. Trimming took 6 bases from V and 7 from J; bases not matched to a gene: 10. Germline values: CDR1 DFQATT, CDR2 SNEGSKA (reference sequence).